This TCR beta chain was sequenced during a study of T cell responses to AZD1222 COVID-19 vaccine. TCRdb's table, derived via immunoSEQ multiplex PCR, lists solely in-frame clones and lacks some. The repertoire holds 150,000 to 200,000 clones, with 88% as singletons. Concerning this clone: Its antigen is as yet unknown.

Study results and caveats: There were mostly white British donors and more females than males, and clonal diversity was possibly underestimated. Nearly half of spike-specific TCRs reportedly target unmutated variant regions.

The CDR3 consists of 12 residues. In germline, CDR1 is LNHDA, CDR2 SQIVND (reference sequence). Trimming pared 11 bases from V and 7 bases from J, leaving 14 bases between. The input for sequencing was peripheral blood, taken 28 days after the second AZD1222 dose. The TCR was taken from an adult who received the AZD1222 COVID-19 vaccine. The rearrangement uses TRBV19 and TRBJ2-2; the D gene is possibly TRBD1 (5 bases). CDR3 nucleotide sequence: TGTGCCGGAAAATCAGGGTTCGGGGAGCTGTTTTTT. It encodes CAGKSGFGELFF. The whole variable domain, filled in from reference TRBV19 and TRBJ2-2, reads DGGITQSPKYLFRKEGQNVTLSCEQNLNHDAMYWYRQDPGQGLRLIYYSQIVNDFQKGDIAEGYSVSREKKESFPLTVTSAQKNPTAFYLCAGKSGFGELFFGEGSRLTVL.